These T cell receptor beta chains were read from a single sample in a study of shared clonotypes between healthy human individuals. Clones were read by immunoSEQ multiplex PCR, and TCRdb kept only the in-frame ones, dropping some. The sample records around 240,000 clones, over 50% being singletons. The specimen was memory CD4+ T cells sorted from blood. Receptor source: a young man in good health. Both conserved end residues are part of each CDR3. D genes are given only for firm matches. Part of the rows lack a size; the others show once, few, many or a class for expanded clones.

TGCGCCAGCAGGTTAGCAGATACGCAGTATTTT	CASRLADTQYF	NA	NA	TRBJ2-3	TRBV5-1
TGTGCCAGTAGGTTCTTAACGGGGAAGGGCTATGGCTACACCTTC	CASRFLTGKGYGYTF	NA	few	TRBJ1-2	TRBV19
TGCGCCAGCAGCCCTGGTAAAGGGGACCACCGGGAGCTGTTTTTT	CASSPGKGDHRELFF	NA	few	TRBJ2-2	TRBV5-1
TGTGCCAGCAGCTTAGGCTCTGACCAGCCCCAGCATTTT	CASSLGSDQPQHF	NA	NA	TRBJ1-5	TRBV7-9
TGCGCCAGTAGAAACAGGGATCGCGAGCAGTACTTC	CASRNRDREQYF	NA	once	TRBJ2-7	TRBV10-2
TGTGCCAGCAGCTCTCCATGGGGTAAGGGCTCTGGAAACACCATATATTTT	CASSSPWGKGSGNTIYF	NA	few	TRBJ1-3	TRBV9
TGTGCCAGCAGCTTAGTGACAGACACTGAAGCTTTCTTT	CASSLVTDTEAFF	NA	NA	TRBJ1-1	TRBV7-9
TGTGCCAGCAAAGAGGGTAGCAATCAGCCCCAGCATTTT	CASKEGSNQPQHF	NA	NA	TRBJ1-5	TRBV28
TGCGCCAGCAGCCAAGATTTTTGGGGGGCTAGCGGGAGCCATGGGGCCAACGTCCTGACTTTC	CASSQDFWGASGSHGANVLTF	TRBD2	NA	TRBJ2-6	TRBV4-3
TGCGCCAGCAGCGCCCGACAGGGGACCTACAATGAGCAGTTCTTC	CASSARQGTYNEQFF	TRBD1	NA	TRBJ2-1	TRBV5-1
TGTGCCAGCAGCTCTGCTCGCGCGGGAGGGTCCTACGAGCAGTACTTC	CASSSARAGGSYEQYF	TRBD2	NA	TRBJ2-7	TRBV11-2
TGTGCCAGTAGTACAGGCGTCGGGGGAAGACAGACTGAAGCTTTCTTT	CASSTGVGGRQTEAFF	NA	few	TRBJ1-1	TRBV19
TGCAGCGTTGAAGTCCGGGACCTGAACTATGGCTACACCTTC	CSVEVRDLNYGYTF	NA	NA	TRBJ1-2	TRBV29-1
TGTGCCAGCAGCCGGCGGGAATCGAACACCGGGGAGCTGTTTTTT	CASSRRESNTGELFF	NA	few	TRBJ2-2	TRBV9
TGTGCCAGCAGTCCAGGACAGGAAAAACTGTTTTTT	CASSPGQEKLFF	NA	NA	TRBJ1-4	TRBV6-5
TGTGCCAGCAGCCAAGGGGGAATTGGTGAAAAACTGTTTTTT	CASSQGGIGEKLFF	NA	NA	TRBJ1-4	TRBV14
TGTGCCAGCAGCAAACAGACAGGGGGGAACACTGAAGCTTTCTTT	CASSKQTGGNTEAFF	TRBD1	NA	TRBJ1-1	TRBV9
TGTGCCAGCAGTTGGTCTAGCGCAATATACGAGCAGTACTTC	CASSWSSAIYEQYF	NA	NA	TRBJ2-7	TRBV6-5
TGTGCCAGCAGCTTAACTCGGGAGGTTACCGGGGAGCTGTTTTTT	CASSLTREVTGELFF	TRBD2	NA	TRBJ2-2	TRBV7-3
TGTGCCAGCAGTGAAGCGGGGAGAGGGTACGAGCAGTACTTC	CASSEAGRGYEQYF	NA	NA	TRBJ2-7	TRBV6-1
TGTGCCAGCAGTTCTGGCGGGAGGGCCATAGATACGCAGTATTTT	CASSSGGRAIDTQYF	TRBD2	few	TRBJ2-3	TRBV28
TGTGCCAGCAGACAAGGGACCTACGAGCAGTACTTC	CASRQGTYEQYF	NA	NA	TRBJ2-7	TRBV28
TGTGCCAGCAGTTTATCAATCGGATTAGGGGATACGCAGTATTTT	CASSLSIGLGDTQYF	NA	many	TRBJ2-3	TRBV27
TGCGCCAGCAGCCCGGGGGGGGATCAGCCCCAGCATTTT	CASSPGGDQPQHF	NA	NA	TRBJ1-5	TRBV5-1
TGTGCCAGCACCTTGACAGGGGACCCTACCTACGAGCAGTACTTC	CASTLTGDPTYEQYF	TRBD1	NA	TRBJ2-7	TRBV7-2
TGTGCCAGCAGCTACACCCACGGCGGGGCGGGCGGTGGAGATACGCAGTATTTT	CASSYTHGGAGGGDTQYF	NA	NA	TRBJ2-3	TRBV7-6
TGTGCCAGCAGCTTGGGAGCGGGAGATGTTGCAGATACGCAGTATTTT	CASSLGAGDVADTQYF	TRBD2	NA	TRBJ2-3	TRBV5-4
TGCGCCAGCAGCAAGACAGGTACTAACTATGGCTACACCTTC	CASSKTGTNYGYTF	NA	NA	TRBJ1-2	TRBV5-1
TGCGCCAGCAGCTTTTCGGGACAGCCAAACTACGAGCAGTACTTC	CASSFSGQPNYEQYF	TRBD1	many	TRBJ2-7	TRBV5-1
TGCAGCGTTGGGCAGAGTAATGAAAAACTGTTTTTT	CSVGQSNEKLFF	NA	NA	TRBJ1-4	TRBV29-1
TGCGCCAGCAGCGCCGGGACAGGGTGGAACACTGAAGCTTTCTTT	CASSAGTGWNTEAFF	TRBD1	NA	TRBJ1-1	TRBV5-1
TGTGCCAGCTCACCGTCCAGGGACTCCTACGAGCAGTACTTC	CASSPSRDSYEQYF	NA	few	TRBJ2-7	TRBV18
TGTGCCAGCAGCGAACGTGGCAGGAACTATGGCTACACCTTC	CASSERGRNYGYTF	NA	few	TRBJ1-2	TRBV2
TGTGCCAGCAGCCTGGATCTTACAGCGTCCTCTGGGGCCAACGTCCTGACTTTC	CASSLDLTASSGANVLTF	NA	NA	TRBJ2-6	TRBV5-6
TGCGCCAGCAGCTCAGGGGGCGCGAATGGCTACACCTTC	CASSSGGANGYTF	TRBD1	NA	TRBJ1-2	TRBV5-1
TGCAGCGCCCAACTAGCGGACGAGCAGTACTTC	CSAQLADEQYF	TRBD2	NA	TRBJ2-7	TRBV29-1
TGCGCCAGCAGCCCCTCGGGCAACGGGGCTAAAGGCTACACCTTC	CASSPSGNGAKGYTF	NA	NA	TRBJ1-2	TRBV4-3